The 28 T cell receptor beta chains in this list originate from one sample, sequenced in a study of blood T cells in healthy people across ages. With a J-beta primer mix and a sample-barcoded 5' primer, a second PCR ran about 6 to 11 cycles. A single record per CDR3 protein comes from TCRdb applying MiXCR to the 5' RACE reads. The table includes about 580,000 distinct CDR3 sequences, around 50% detected once. The sample taken for sequencing was blood. The origin of the receptors is a man aged 80 or over in good health.

The chain couples TRBV10-3 to TRBJ2-1; D gene unclear. Per germline, CDR1 ENHRY and CDR2 SYGVKD. This CDR3 region has 20 residues. The V end was cut by 0 bases, the J end by 5 bases, with 26 bases between. The chain's CDR3 is CAISESSGQSRGGGHNEQFF. CDR3 DNA sequence: TGTGCCATCAGTGAGTCGTCGGGTCAATCGCGCGGCGGCGGCCACAATGAGCAGTTCTTC.

The rearrangement joins TRBV6-6 to TRBJ2-2; TRBD1 agrees at 9 bases. The CDR3 runs 16 residues. V was clipped by 6 bases and J by 4 bases; unmatched bases: 9. The V gene's germline CDR1 is MNHNY and CDR2 SVGAGI (reference sequence). The CDR3 DNA follows: TGTGCCAGCAGATCTCCCGGGACAGGGAGCACCGGGGAGCTGTTTTTT. Its protein is CASRSPGTGSTGELFF.

The J gene is TRBJ2-2, the V gene TRBV11-2; D assignment may be TRBD1 or TRBD2 (5 bases each). The CDR3 is 15 residues long. V was trimmed by 5 bases and J by 2 bases, leaving 12 bases between them. From germline, CDR1 is SGHAT and CDR2 FQNNGV. The CDR3 bases are TGTGCCAGCAGCATGGGGACCTATAACACCGGGGAGCTGTTTTTT. Amino acid sequence: CASSMGTYNTGELFF.

The chain uses TRBV16 and TRBJ1-2; D not resolved. V was pared by 4 bases and J by 4 bases, with 10 bases between. The germline V gene encodes CDR1 KGHSY and CDR2 FQNENV. The CDR3 has 13 residues. The CDR3, as DNA: TGTGCCAGCAGCCTCGGACCTCTCTATGGCTACACCTTC. This translates into CASSLGPLYGYTF.

J is TRBJ2-1 and V is TRBV5-4, with TRBD1 as a possible D gene (7 bases). Germline CDR1 is SGHNT and CDR2 is YYREEE (reference sequence). The CDR3 consists of 13 residues. Trimming cost V 3 bases and J 9 bases, with 13 bases left between them. The DNA of the CDR3 is TGTGCCAGCAGCTCCTACAGGGGAGGTGAGCAGTTCTTC. Its protein is CASSSYRGGEQFF. Using reference TRBV5-4 and TRBJ2-1 for the parts outside the CDR3, the full variable domain is ETGVTQSPTHLIKTRGQQVTLRCSSQSGHNTVSWYQQALGQGPQFIFQYYREEENGRGNFPPRFSGLQFPNYSSELNVNALELDDSALYLCASSSYRGGEQFFGPGTRLTVL.

The V and J genes are TRBV20-1 and TRBJ1-3, with D possibly being TRBD1 (5 bases). The CDR3 runs to 18 residues. The V gene's germline CDR1 is DFQATT and CDR2 SNEGSKA (reference sequence). The V end lost 3 bases, the J end lost 0 bases, and 21 bases lay between the germline ends. CDR3 in DNA: TGCAGTGCTAGTTCGCAAGGGGCCCGAATTAGCTCTGGAAACACCATATATTTT. As protein: CSASSQGARISSGNTIYF.

This clonotype has at least ten counts. This chain joins TRBV7-2 and TRBJ2-1; 8 bases line up with TRBD2. CDR1 is SGHTA, CDR2 FQGNSA, per germline. The CDR3 is 16 residues long. The V segment lost 5 bases and the J segment 2 bases; nucleotides outside the gene matches: 8. The chain's CDR3 is CASSLGTSGAYNEQFF. Written as DNA, the CDR3 is TGTGCCAGCAGCCTCGGGACTAGTGGGGCCTACAATGAGCAGTTCTTC.

This clonotype was detected only a few times. The rearrangement joins TRBV9 to TRBJ1-1; TRBD1 is a possible D gene (6 bases). The germline CDR1 and CDR2 sequences are SGDLS and YYNGEE. Trimming took off 0 bases at V and 3 bases at J, with 6 bases between the two ends. This CDR3 spans 13 amino acids. The CDR3 reads CASSVDRDTEAFF. In nucleotides, the CDR3 is TGTGCCAGCAGCGTAGACAGGGACACTGAAGCTTTCTTT.

CDR3 nucleotides: TGTGCCAGCAGGCTAAGGACAGGAAACACTGAAGCTTTCTTT. Translating gives CASRLRTGNTEAFF. The chain couples TRBV6-4 to TRBJ1-1, with 7 bases identical to TRBD1. This CDR3 comprises 14 residues. CDR1 is MRHNA and CDR2 is SNTAGT in the germline V gene. The junction had 6 bases not matched to a gene; V was cut back by 6 bases and J by 2 bases.

This rearrangement joins TRBV4-1 to TRBJ2-3; the D is unclear. Germline V CDR1 and CDR2: MGHRA, YSYEKL. CDR3 length equals 13 residues. The germline V and J ends were trimmed by 4 bases and 7 bases, with 12 bases remaining between them. In DNA, the CDR3 is TGCGCCAGCAGCCCCGACGGATGGTATACGCAGTATTTT. It codes for CASSPDGWYTQYF.

This clonotype has more than one count but fewer than ten. The V and J genes are TRBV5-1 and TRBJ2-1, with TRBD2 identical over 10 bases. Trimming at V came to 7 bases and at J to 5 bases, leaving 9 bases not matched to a gene. CDR1 SGHRS and CDR2 YFSETQ come from the germline V gene. CDR3 length: 15 residues. Written as DNA, the CDR3 is TGCGCCAGCGGTTTTGGGACTAGCGTGAACAATGAGCAGTTCTTC. Its translation is CASGFGTSVNNEQFF.

This clonotype was found many times. The rearrangement joins TRBV6-5 to TRBJ2-7; D uncertain. V was shortened by 6 bases and J by 1 base, with 13 bases between the two germline ends. The CDR3 has 14 amino acids. The V gene's germline CDR1 is MNHEY and CDR2 SVGAGI. The CDR3 DNA is TGTGCCAGCAGCTCTTCCTCCCCGTCCTACGAGCAGTACTTC. This codes for CASSSSSPSYEQYF.

The chain links TRBV10-3 to TRBJ2-5; D is possibly TRBD1 (6 bases). The DNA matches TRBJ2-7 better at its end, which makes the J call doubtful. The CDR3 is made up of 16 amino acids. Germline loops: CDR1 ENHRY, CDR2 SYGVKD. CDR3 sequence (DNA): TGTGCCATCACCCCTAGGTACGAGGCAGGGGTGTACGAGCAGTACTTC. It codes for CAITPRYEAGVYEQYF.

This chain links TRBV14 with TRBJ1-4; D unresolved. Germline CDR1 and CDR2: SGHDN and FVKESK. Deletions cut 3 bases from V and 1 base from J, with 12 bases between. The CDR3 consists of 16 residues. DNA of the CDR3: TGTGCCAGCAGCCAGGCGGACGGGAGAACTAATGAAAAACTGTTTTTT. Amino acids: CASSQADGRTNEKLFF.

The chain is built from TRBV20-1 and TRBJ2-5, with D perhaps being TRBD1 or TRBD2 (6 bases each). V gave up 3 bases and J gave up 4 bases, with 12 bases separating them. CDR1 and CDR2 (germline): DFQATT, SNEGSKA (reference sequence). The CDR3 consists of 13 residues. CDR3 amino acids: CSASPGARETQYF. For the CDR3, the DNA is TGCAGTGCTAGTCCGGGGGCTAGAGAGACCCAGTACTTC.

The chain employs TRBV29-1 and TRBJ2-3, with D hard to call. CDR3 length equals 12 residues. Germline CDR1 reads SQVTM; CDR2 reads ANQGSEA. Deletions cut 1 base from V and 6 bases from J, with 8 bases between. The CDR3 is CSVEVLLDTQYF. In nucleotides, the CDR3 is TGCAGCGTTGAAGTCCTTTTGGATACGCAGTATTTT.

The count of this clonotype is one. V gene TRBV7-9 combines with J gene TRBJ1-6; 10 nucleotides align to TRBD1. Losses at the gene ends were 3 bases for V and 5 bases for J; bases not matched to a gene: 4. Germline V CDR1 and CDR2: SEHNR, FQNEAQ (reference sequence). The CDR3 runs 16 residues. CDR3: CASSFRGTGDNSPLHF. The CDR3 DNA reads as TGTGCCAGCAGCTTTCGGGGGACAGGGGATAATTCACCCCTCCACTTT. Full variable domain (remainder filled in from reference TRBV7-9 and TRBJ1-6): DTGVSQNPRHKITKRGQNVTFRCDPISEHNRLYWYRQTLGQGPEFLTYFQNEAQLEKSRLLSDRFSAERPKGSFSTLEIQRTEQGDSAMYLCASSFRGTGDNSPLHFGNGTRLTVT.

The chain carries TRBV6-5 and TRBJ2-7, with TRBD1 identical over 8 bases. CDR1 is MNHEY, CDR2 SVGAGI, per germline. With 4 bases clipped from V and 5 bases from J, the junction kept 10 bases outside the gene matches. This CDR3 has 15 residues. DNA for the CDR3: TGTGCCAGCAGTTCCTTCGGGACAGGCGGCCACGAGCAGTACTTC. The encoded protein is CASSSFGTGGHEQYF.

The V gene is TRBV12-3 or TRBV12-4, the J gene TRBJ1-2; D might be TRBD1 (6 bases). This CDR3 region has 14 residues. V was clipped by 6 bases and J by 3 bases, with 14 bases between them. CDR3 amino acids: CASSRSQGHYGYTF. CDR3 bases: TGTGCCAGCAGCCGCTCGCAGGGGCACTATGGCTACACCTTC.

This clonotype was seen a handful of times. V gene TRBV6-5 combines with J gene TRBJ2-3; D may correspond to TRBD1 or TRBD2 (5 bases each). V gave up 8 bases and J gave up 2 bases, with 11 bases separating them. The CDR3 length is 13 residues. Germline V gene lookup returns CDR1 MNHEY and CDR2 SVGAGI. CDR3 coding DNA: TGTGCCAGCGGGTCAGGGACCACAGATACGCAGTATTTT. This codes for CASGSGTTDTQYF.

This clonotype showed up many times. The chain combines TRBV7-9 with TRBJ2-5, with a weak D call TRBD1 (6 bases). The V end lost 2 bases, the J end lost 5 bases, and 15 bases lay between the germline ends. CDR1 is SEHNR and CDR2 is FQNEAQ in the germline V gene (reference sequence). This CDR3 is 15 amino acids long. CDR3 nucleotide sequence: TGTGCCAGCAGCTTAACCTCGGGGACACAGGAGACCCAGTACTTC. It yields the protein CASSLTSGTQETQYF.

The chain recombines TRBV29-1 with TRBJ2-7; D assignment may be TRBD1 or TRBD2 (5 bases each). Trimming took 4 bases from V and 1 from J, leaving 14 bases between them. Per germline, CDR1 SQVTM and CDR2 ANQGSEA. This CDR3 comprises 14 residues. As DNA, the CDR3 is TGCAGCGTTGTCCCAGGGACGGTGTCCTACGAGCAGTACTTC. It is translated as CSVVPGTVSYEQYF.

Only a few counts were recorded for this clonotype. The V gene is TRBV14, the J gene TRBJ2-7; D call uncertain. CDR3 length: 14 residues. Trimming took off 2 bases at V and 10 bases at J, with 18 bases between the two ends. Germline V gene sequence: CDR1 SGHDN, CDR2 FVKESK. CDR3 sequence reads: CASSQSGLLSPQYF. In DNA form, the CDR3 reads TGTGCCAGCAGCCAATCGGGCCTCCTTTCACCCCAGTACTTC.

This clonotype was recorded at least ten times. V usage is TRBV6-6 and J usage is TRBJ1-1; the D gene is possibly TRBD1 (5 bases). The germline V gene has CDR1 MNHNY and CDR2 SVGAGI (reference sequence). V dropped 7 bases and J dropped 0 bases, with 18 bases sitting between them. The CDR3 spans 16 residues. The CDR3 here is CASTPGQGTMNTEAFF. Written as DNA, the CDR3 is TGTGCCAGCACCCCTGGGCAGGGAACCATGAACACTGAAGCTTTCTTT.

This clonotype was seen a handful of times. The chain employs TRBV2 and TRBJ2-7, with D perhaps matching TRBD1 (6 bases). V lost 2 bases and J 3 bases, leaving 11 bases between the germline ends. CDR1 and CDR2 (germline): SNHLY, FYNNEI. The CDR3 covers 14 residues. CDR3 DNA: TGTGCCAGCAGTGAAATAGGGGGTTTCTACGAGCAGTACTTC. This codes for CASSEIGGFYEQYF.

The chain uses TRBV29-1 and TRBJ2-5; D ambiguous. The CDR3 totals 13 residues. The germline CDR1 and CDR2 sequences are SQVTM and ANQGSEA. CDR3 residues: CTPSLFLQETQYF. CDR3 sequence (DNA): TGCACGCCCTCGCTCTTTCTGCAAGAGACCCAGTACTTC.

As for this clonotype: One base away lies a much larger clone, so this may be a sequencing read error. This chain connects TRBV6-5 to TRBJ1-2; 8 nucleotides match TRBD1. Germline V gene lookup returns CDR1 MNHEY and CDR2 SVGAGI. The CDR3 extends over 14 amino acids. Losses at the gene ends were 1 base for V and 10 bases for J; bases not matched to a gene: 8. The CDR3 region is CASSYYDRGGDYTF. DNA of the CDR3: TGTGCCAGCAGTTACTATGACAGGGGAGGTGACTACACCTTC.

V is TRBV28 and J is TRBJ2-3, with D possibly TRBD2 on 6 matching bases. Trimming stripped 0 bases from V and 8 bases from J, with 18 bases between. The CDR3 has 16 amino acids. The germline V gene has CDR1 MDHEN and CDR2 SYDVKM. The CDR3, as DNA: TGTGCCAGCAGTTTATGGGAGGGGCAGCCCCCGGGTACGCAGTATTTT. This sequence encodes CASSLWEGQPPGTQYF.